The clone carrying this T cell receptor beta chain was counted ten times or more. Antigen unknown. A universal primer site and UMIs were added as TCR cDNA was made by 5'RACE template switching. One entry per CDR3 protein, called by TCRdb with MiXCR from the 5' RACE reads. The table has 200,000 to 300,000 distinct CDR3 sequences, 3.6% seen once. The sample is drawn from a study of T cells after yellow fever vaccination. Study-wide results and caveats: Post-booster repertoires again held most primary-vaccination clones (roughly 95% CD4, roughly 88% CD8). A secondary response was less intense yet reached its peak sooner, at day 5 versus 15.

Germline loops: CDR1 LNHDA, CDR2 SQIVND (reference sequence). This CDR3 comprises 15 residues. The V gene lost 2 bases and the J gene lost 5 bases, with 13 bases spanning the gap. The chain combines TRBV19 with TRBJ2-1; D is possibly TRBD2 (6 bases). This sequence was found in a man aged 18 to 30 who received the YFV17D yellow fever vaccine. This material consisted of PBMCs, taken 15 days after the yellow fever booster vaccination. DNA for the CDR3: TGTGCCAGTAGTATATGGGACTCACGGGACAATGAGCAGTTCTTC. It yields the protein CASSIWDSRDNEQFF.